A single sample is the source of the 11 T cell receptor beta chains below, sequenced in a study of beta chain features in type 1 diabetes. Since all of the isolated RNA was reverse transcribed, expressed TCRB transcripts were what got sequenced. Sequencing was performed with immunoSEQ multiplex PCR; in TCRdb, only in-frame clones are kept and a portion is missing. The sample includes 150,000 to 200,000 clones, roughly 9% of them seen just once. The source material was central memory CD4+ T cells from blood. Receptors originate from a young woman in good health.

There are a few counts of this clone. CDR3: CASSFALRGSYEQYF. CDR3 DNA sequence: TGTGCCAGCAGTTTCGCCCTCAGGGGGTCCTACGAGCAGTACTTC. The V call is TRBV27, the J call TRBJ2-7; 7 bases fit TRBD1. This CDR3 region has 15 residues. Germline CDR1 is MNHEY and CDR2 is SMNVEV (reference sequence). Losses at the gene ends were 3 bases for V and 1 base for J; bases not matched to a gene: 6.

The chain links TRBV28 to TRBJ2-7; 9 nucleotides agree with TRBD1. V lost 11 bases to trimming and J lost 4 bases; unmatched junction nucleotides: 15. CDR3 length: 15 residues. Looked up from germline, CDR1 is MDHEN and CDR2 is SYDVKM. The CDR3 spells CASHTSGTGSYEQYF. The CDR3 bases are TGTGCCTCACACACCTCCGGGACAGGGTCGTACGAGCAGTACTTC.

The chain is built from TRBV10-3 and TRBJ1-1; 9 bases are a match to TRBD1. J gave up 1 base and V 4 bases, and 7 bases lay outside the gene matches. Germline V gives CDR1 ENHRY, CDR2 SYGVKD. The CDR3 consists of 16 residues. The CDR3 DNA reads TGTGCCATCAGTGCCCGGACAGGGGAAGCGAACACTGAAGCTTTCTTT. Translated, it gives CAISARTGEANTEAFF.

This clone was seen more than once but under ten times. V gene TRBV11-2 combines with J gene TRBJ1-1; possibly TRBD1 for D (6 bases). CDR1 and CDR2 from the germline V gene are SGHAT and FQNNGV. The CDR3 extends over 13 amino acids. V was cut by 4 bases and J by 2 bases, with 8 bases left in between. CDR3 sequence reads: CASSSRGNTEAFF. CDR3 DNA sequence: TGTGCCAGCAGCTCCAGGGGTAACACTGAAGCTTTCTTT.

This clone was counted between two and nine times. This sequence joins TRBV5-5 and TRBJ1-1; D ambiguous. Trimming pared 3 bases from V and 6 bases from J, leaving 9 bases between. The CDR3 sequence is 12 residues long. Germline CDR1 is SGHKS and CDR2 is YYEKEE (reference sequence). The CDR3 loop reads CASSYNRAEAFF. The CDR3 DNA follows: TGTGCCAGCAGCTATAATCGCGCTGAAGCTTTCTTT.

This chain joins TRBV5-4 and TRBJ2-1; a possible D gene is TRBD2 (5 bases). Trimming removed 4 bases from V and 3 bases from J, with 8 bases in between. The CDR3 loop spans 13 amino acids. CDR1 and CDR2 from the germline V gene are SGHNT and YYREEE (reference sequence). The chain's CDR3 is CASSDRDYNEQFF. The CDR3 DNA follows: TGTGCCAGCAGCGACCGGGACTACAATGAGCAGTTCTTC.

This clone showed up just a few times. The chain carries TRBV18 and TRBJ1-2, with 9 bases fitting TRBD1. V dropped 6 bases and J dropped 3; count of bases not matched to a gene: 8. CDR1 and CDR2 from the germline V gene are KGHSH and LQKENI. The CDR3 is 15 amino acids. The CDR3 region has the DNA TGTGCCAGCTCGTTACAGGGGGCGATTGACTATGGCTACACCTTC. Protein sequence: CASSLQGAIDYGYTF.

This chain uses TRBV30 with TRBJ1-3, with 8 bases lining up with TRBD1. The length of the CDR3 is 13 residues. With V trimmed by 7 bases and J by 4 bases, 6 bases remained unmatched. CDR1 is GTSNPN and CDR2 is SVGIG in the germline V gene (reference sequence). The CDR3 region is CASGQGPGNTIYF. For the CDR3, the DNA is TGTGCCTCCGGACAGGGACCAGGAAACACCATATATTTT.

The chain links TRBV19 to TRBJ2-1; the match to TRBD1 covers 8 bases. Germline values: CDR1 LNHDA, CDR2 SQIVND (reference sequence). The CDR3 sequence is 13 residues long. The ends lost 4 bases at V and 12 bases at J; junction bases unmatched: 8. CDR3 DNA: TGTGCCAGTAGTAACACAGGGGGTAACGGGCAGTTCTTC. This translates into CASSNTGGNGQFF.

The chain has TRBV9 and TRBJ2-6, with D possibly being TRBD2 (6 bases). V gave up 3 bases and J gave up 3 bases, with 7 bases separating them. This CDR3 contains 14 residues. CDR1 is SGDLS, CDR2 YYNGEE, per germline. The CDR3 DNA is TGTGCCAGCAGCGGGGGGGATGGGGCCAACGTCCTGACTTTC. Its translation: CASSGGDGANVLTF.

This clone was observed a few times. This chain connects TRBV28 to TRBJ2-1, with 11 bases matching TRBD1. There are 15 residues in the CDR3. The junction had 3 bases not matched to a gene; V was cut back by 3 bases and J by 5 bases. In germline, CDR1 is MDHEN, CDR2 SYDVKM. The CDR3 DNA sequence: TGTGCCAGCAGTTTCGGGACAGGGGGGAACAATGAGCAGTTCTTC. Encoded protein: CASSFGTGGNNEQFF.